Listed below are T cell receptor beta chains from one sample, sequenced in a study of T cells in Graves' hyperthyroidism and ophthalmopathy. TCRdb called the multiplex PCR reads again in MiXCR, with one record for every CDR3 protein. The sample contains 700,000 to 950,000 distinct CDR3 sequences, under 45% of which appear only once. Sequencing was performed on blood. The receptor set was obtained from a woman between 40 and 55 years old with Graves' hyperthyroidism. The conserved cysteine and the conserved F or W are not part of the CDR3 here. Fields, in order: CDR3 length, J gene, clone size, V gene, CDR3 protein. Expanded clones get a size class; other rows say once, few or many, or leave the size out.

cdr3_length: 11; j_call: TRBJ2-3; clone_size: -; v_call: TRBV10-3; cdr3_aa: AISPDSTDTQY
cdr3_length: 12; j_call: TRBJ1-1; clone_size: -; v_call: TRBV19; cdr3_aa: ASRGGGTLTEAF
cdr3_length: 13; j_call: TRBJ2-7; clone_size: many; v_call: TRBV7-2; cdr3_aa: ASSPMTGPTYEQY
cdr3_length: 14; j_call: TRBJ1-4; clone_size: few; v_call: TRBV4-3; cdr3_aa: ASSQELDSRVEKLF
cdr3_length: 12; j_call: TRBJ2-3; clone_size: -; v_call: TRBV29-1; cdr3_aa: SVRLAGRTDTQY
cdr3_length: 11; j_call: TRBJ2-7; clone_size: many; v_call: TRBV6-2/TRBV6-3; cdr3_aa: ASSLLGVYEQY
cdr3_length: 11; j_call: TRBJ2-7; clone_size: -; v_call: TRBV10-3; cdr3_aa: AISVQGAYEQY
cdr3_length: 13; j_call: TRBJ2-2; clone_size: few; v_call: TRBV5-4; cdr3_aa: ASSFWGGYTGELF
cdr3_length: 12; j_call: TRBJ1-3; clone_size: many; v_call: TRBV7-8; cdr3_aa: ASRRDRDGNTIY
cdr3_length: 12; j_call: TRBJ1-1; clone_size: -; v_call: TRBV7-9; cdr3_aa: ASSLWDRDTEPF
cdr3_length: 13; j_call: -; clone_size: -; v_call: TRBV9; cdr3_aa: ASSVEAGSHNEQF
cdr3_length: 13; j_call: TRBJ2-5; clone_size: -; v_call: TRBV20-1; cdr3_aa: SASSPFLYQETQY
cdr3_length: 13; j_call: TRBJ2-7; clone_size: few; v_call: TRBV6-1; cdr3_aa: ASSGGQNIYLGQY
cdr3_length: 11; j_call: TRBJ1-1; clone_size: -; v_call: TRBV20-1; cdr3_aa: SASPGMNTEAF
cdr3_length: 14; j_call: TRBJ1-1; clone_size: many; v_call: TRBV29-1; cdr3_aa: SVEDRRVQRNTEAF
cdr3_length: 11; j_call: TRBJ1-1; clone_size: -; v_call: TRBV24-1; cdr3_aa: ASSWGADTGAF
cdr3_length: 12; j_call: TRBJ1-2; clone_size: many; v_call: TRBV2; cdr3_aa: ASRTGTGSYGYT
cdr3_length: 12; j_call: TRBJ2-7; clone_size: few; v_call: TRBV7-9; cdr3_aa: ASSPGAAPYEQY
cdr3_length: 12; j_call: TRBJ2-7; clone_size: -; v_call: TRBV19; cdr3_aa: ASSPGPLGYEQY
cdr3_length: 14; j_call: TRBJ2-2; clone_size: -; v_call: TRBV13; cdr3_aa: ASSIWDTLHTGELF
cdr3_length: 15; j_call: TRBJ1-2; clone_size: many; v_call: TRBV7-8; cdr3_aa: ASSSGTGGTFVYGYT
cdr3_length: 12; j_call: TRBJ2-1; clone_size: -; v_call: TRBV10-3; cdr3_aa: AIRRAVGYNEQF
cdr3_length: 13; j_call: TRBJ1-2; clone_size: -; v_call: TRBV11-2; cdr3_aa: ASSLGGQGAYGYT
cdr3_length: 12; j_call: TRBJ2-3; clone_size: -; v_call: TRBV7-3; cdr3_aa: ASSSPATADTQY
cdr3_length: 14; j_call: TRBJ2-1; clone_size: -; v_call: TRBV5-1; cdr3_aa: ASSLGTSGRAGEQF
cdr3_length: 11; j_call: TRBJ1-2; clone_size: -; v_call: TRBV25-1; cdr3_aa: ASRQGTAYGYT
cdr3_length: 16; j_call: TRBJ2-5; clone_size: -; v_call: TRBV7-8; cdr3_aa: ASSLASGGAGYRGTQY
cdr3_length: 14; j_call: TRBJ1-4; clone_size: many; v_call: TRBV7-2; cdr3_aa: ASSLGTGGFGEKLF
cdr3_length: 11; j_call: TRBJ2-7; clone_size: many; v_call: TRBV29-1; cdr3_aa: SVSTGTGYEQY
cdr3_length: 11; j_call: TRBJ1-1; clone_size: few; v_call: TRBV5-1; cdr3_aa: ASVDTPSSEAF
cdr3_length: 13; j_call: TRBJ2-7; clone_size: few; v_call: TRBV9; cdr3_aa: ASSPDGGGQGEQY
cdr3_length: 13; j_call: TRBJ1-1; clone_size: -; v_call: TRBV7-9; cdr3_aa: ASSLTAGANTESF
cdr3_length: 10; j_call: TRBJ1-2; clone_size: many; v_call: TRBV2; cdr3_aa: ASSRGVDGYT
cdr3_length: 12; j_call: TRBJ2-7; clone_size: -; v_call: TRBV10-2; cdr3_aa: ASSTSGDSHEQY
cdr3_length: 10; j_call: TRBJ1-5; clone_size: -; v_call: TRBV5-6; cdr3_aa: ASSSFDQPQH
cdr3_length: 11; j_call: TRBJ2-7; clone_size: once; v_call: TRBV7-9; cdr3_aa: ASSSPQGDEQY
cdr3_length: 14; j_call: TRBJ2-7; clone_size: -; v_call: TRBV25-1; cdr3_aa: ASKTSGFFSGYEQY
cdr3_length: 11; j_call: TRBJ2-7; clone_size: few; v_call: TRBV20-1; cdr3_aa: SAEQGSFYEQY
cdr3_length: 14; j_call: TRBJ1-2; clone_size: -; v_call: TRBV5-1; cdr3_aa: ASSLCERTDNYGYT
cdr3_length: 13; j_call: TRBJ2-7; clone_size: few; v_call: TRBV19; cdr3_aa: ASSMNRYGAYEQY